This entry lists 9 T cell receptor beta chains sequenced from one sample in a study of CD8 T cells in Susac syndrome. With random hexamers, reverse transcription was performed on about 0.45 to 1 ug of RNA. TCRdb called the immunoSEQ multiplex PCR reads again in MiXCR, with one record for every CDR3 protein. The sample includes roughly 140,000 distinct CDR3 sequences, about 94% of them seen just once. The material sequenced was CD8+ T cells from PBMCs. The source of these receptors is a human donor in good health.

CDR3 DNA: TGTGCCAGCAGCTTAGCGGCGGGAGGGACAATCACTGAAGCTTTCTTT. This codes for CASSLAAGGTITEAFF. The J gene is TRBJ1-1, the V gene TRBV7-9; TRBD1 might be the D (6 bases). The CDR3 runs 16 residues. Germline lookup yields CDR1 SEHNR and CDR2 FQNEAQ (reference sequence). V was trimmed by 0 bases and J by 4 bases, leaving 15 bases between them.

This chain joins TRBV20-1 and TRBJ2-4; tentative D call: TRBD2 (5 bases). Germline V gives CDR1 DFQATT, CDR2 SNEGSKA (reference sequence). Trimming pared 2 bases from V and 5 bases from J, leaving 10 bases between. The CDR3 covers 13 residues. The CDR3 loop is CSARKGVENIQYF. CDR3 nucleotide sequence: TGCAGTGCTAGAAAGGGAGTGGAAAACATTCAGTACTTC.

The rearrangement links TRBV29-1 to TRBJ2-2; a weak D match, TRBD2 (6 bases). The ends were cut back, 5 bases at V and 6 bases at J, with 16 bases in the middle. This CDR3 has 14 amino acids. The germline CDR1 and CDR2 sequences are SQVTM and ANQGSEA. The CDR3 loop reads CSVNDGRGSGELFF. The CDR3 DNA follows: TGCAGCGTTAATGACGGGAGAGGCTCCGGGGAGCTGTTTTTT.

The chain couples TRBV3-1 to TRBJ2-1, with 13 nucleotides matching TRBD2. The CDR3 length is 18 residues. V shed 2 bases, J shed 6 bases, and the junction held 10 bases outside the gene matches. Germline loops: CDR1 LGHDT, CDR2 YNNKEL (reference sequence). CDR3 DNA: TGTGCCAGCAGCCAATCCCCCCCTAGGACTAGCGGGAGCAATGAGCAGTTCTTC. The encoded protein is CASSQSPPRTSGSNEQFF.

This sequence joins TRBV7-9 and TRBJ2-6; the match to TRBD1 covers 7 bases. V gave up 3 bases and J gave up 0 bases; unmatched junction bases: 5. Germline loops: CDR1 SEHNR, CDR2 FQNEAQ (reference sequence). The CDR3 sequence is 17 residues long. The CDR3: CASSFTHRGSGANVLTF. CDR3 bases: TGTGCCAGCAGCTTTACTCACAGGGGCTCTGGGGCCAACGTCCTGACTTTC.

The chain has TRBV27 and TRBJ2-5; 8 nucleotides line up with TRBD2. Germline V gene lookup returns CDR1 MNHEY and CDR2 SMNVEV (reference sequence). The CDR3 has 15 amino acids. The ends lost 3 bases at V and 0 bases at J; junction bases unmatched: 3. The CDR3 region has the DNA TGTGCCAGCAGTTTGGCTAGCGGGTACCAAGAGACCCAGTACTTC. Residues: CASSLASGYQETQYF.

The genes are TRBV4-3 and TRBJ2-1, with 7 bases lining up with TRBD2. V trimming: 1 base; J trimming: 9 bases; junction bases outside the gene matches: 9. CDR3 size: 15 residues. Germline CDR1 and CDR2: LGHNA and YSLEER. The CDR3 nucleotides are TGCGCCAGCAGCCAAGGGAGAGGGAGGGGCGGTGAGCAGTTCTTC. It translates to CASSQGRGRGGEQFF.

The V call is TRBV27, the J call TRBJ2-7; 7 nucleotides line up with TRBD1. V shed 6 bases, J shed 4 bases, and the junction held 6 bases outside the gene matches. There are 13 residues in the CDR3. Germline V gives CDR1 MNHEY, CDR2 SMNVEV (reference sequence). The CDR3 here is CASRKGAKYEQYF. CDR3 DNA sequence: TGTGCCAGCAGAAAGGGGGCGAAGTACGAGCAGTACTTC.

The chain recombines TRBV4-3 with TRBJ1-5; no clear D gene. The CDR3 sequence is 14 residues long. V lost 1 base and J 5 bases, leaving 9 bases between the germline ends. Germline CDR1 reads LGHNA; CDR2 reads YSLEER. The CDR3 reads CASSQGGRDQPQHF. The CDR3 DNA follows: TGCGCCAGCAGCCAAGGAGGGAGGGATCAGCCCCAGCATTTT.